Listed below are T cell receptor beta chains from one sample, sequenced in a study of ipilimumab plus nivolumab after autologous stem cell transplantation. Assay used: immunoSEQ multiplex PCR; TCRdb lists only in-frame clones, some missing. The sample contains approximately 84,000 clones, around 80% of which appear only once. Sequences were derived from PBMCs, sampled in a trial of ipilimumab plus nivolumab as post-transplant consolidation. Every receptor here comes from a male donor with diffuse large B-cell lymphoma. CDR3s include the opening cysteine and the closing phenylalanine or tryptophan. The D gene is left open where the match is weak. Clone size is shown for a subset of rows, as once, few, many or a class of expanded clone.

V	D	J	size	CDR3	DNA
TRBV27	-	TRBJ1-1	many	CASSLLVPDILGNTEAFF	TGTGCCAGCAGTTTATTAGTCCCAGACATACTTGGGAACACTGAAGCTTTCTTT
TRBV28	TRBD1	TRBJ2-2	-	CASRYQGASGELFF	TGTGCCAGCAGATATCAGGGGGCTTCCGGGGAGCTGTTTTTT
TRBV12-5	-	TRBJ2-3	-	CASGLSGADTQYF	TGTGCTAGTGGTTTGTCGGGAGCAGATACGCAGTATTTT
TRBV30	TRBD1	TRBJ1-2	few	CAWKHDRGSYGYTF	TGTGCCTGGAAACACGACAGGGGTAGCTATGGCTACACCTTC
TRBV6-5	TRBD1	TRBJ2-7	-	CASSVLRQGEQYF	TGTGCCAGCAGTGTCCTTCGACAGGGCGAGCAGTACTTC
TRBV2	-	TRBJ1-1	few	CASSTNRASPFF	TGTGCCAGCAGTACGAACAGGGCTTCACCTTTCTTT
TRBV5-4	TRBD2	TRBJ2-5	-	CASSSGRGQETQYF	TGTGCCAGCAGCTCAGGGAGGGGCCAAGAGACCCAGTACTTC
TRBV7-2	-	TRBJ2-2	-	CASSPQGSGELFF	TGTGCCAGCAGCCCCCAGGGGTCCGGGGAGCTGTTTTTT
TRBV19	TRBD1	TRBJ1-4	-	CASSKRQGTNEKLFF	TGTGCCAGTAGTAAACGACAGGGGACTAATGAAAAACTGTTTTTT
TRBV6-1	-	TRBJ1-3	once	CAGGAGDGNTIYF	TGTGCCGGCGGAGCGGGGGACGGAAACACCATATATTTT